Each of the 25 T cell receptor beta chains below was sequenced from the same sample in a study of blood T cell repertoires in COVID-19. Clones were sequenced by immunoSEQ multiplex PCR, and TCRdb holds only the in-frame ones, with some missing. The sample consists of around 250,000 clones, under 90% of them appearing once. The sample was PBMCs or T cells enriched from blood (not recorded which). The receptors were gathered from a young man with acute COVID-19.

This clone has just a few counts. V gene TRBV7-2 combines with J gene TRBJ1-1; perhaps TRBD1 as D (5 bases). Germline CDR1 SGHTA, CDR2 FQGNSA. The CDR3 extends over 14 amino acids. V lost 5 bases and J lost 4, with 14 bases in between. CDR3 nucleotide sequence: TGTGCCAGCAGCCCCAGACAGCGAGGCACTGAAGCTTTCTTT. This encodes CASSPRQRGTEAFF.

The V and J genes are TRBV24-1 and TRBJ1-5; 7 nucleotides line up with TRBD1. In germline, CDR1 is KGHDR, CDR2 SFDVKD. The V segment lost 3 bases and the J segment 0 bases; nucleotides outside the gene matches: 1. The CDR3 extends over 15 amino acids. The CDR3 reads CATSDRDSSNQPQHF. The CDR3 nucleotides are TGTGCCACCAGTGATCGGGACAGTAGCAATCAGCCCCAGCATTTT.

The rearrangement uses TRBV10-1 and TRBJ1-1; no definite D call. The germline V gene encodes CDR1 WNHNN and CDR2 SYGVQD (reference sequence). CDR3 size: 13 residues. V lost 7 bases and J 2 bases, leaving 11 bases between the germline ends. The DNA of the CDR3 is TGCGCCAGCAAGGAGACCGGAAACACTGAAGCTTTCTTT. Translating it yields CASKETGNTEAFF.

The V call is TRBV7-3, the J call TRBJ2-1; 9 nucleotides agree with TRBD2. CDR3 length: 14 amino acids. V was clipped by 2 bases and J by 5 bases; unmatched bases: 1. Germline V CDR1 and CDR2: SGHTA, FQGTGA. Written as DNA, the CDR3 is TGTGCCAGCAGCTTACGCGGGGGGGACAATGAGCAGTTCTTC. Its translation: CASSLRGGDNEQFF.

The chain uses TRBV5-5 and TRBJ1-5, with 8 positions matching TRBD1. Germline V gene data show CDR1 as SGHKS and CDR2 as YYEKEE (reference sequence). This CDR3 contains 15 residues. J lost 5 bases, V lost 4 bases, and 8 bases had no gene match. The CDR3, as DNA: TGTGCCAGCAGCCCCCGGACAGGGTCCTATCAGCCCCAGCATTTT. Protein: CASSPRTGSYQPQHF.

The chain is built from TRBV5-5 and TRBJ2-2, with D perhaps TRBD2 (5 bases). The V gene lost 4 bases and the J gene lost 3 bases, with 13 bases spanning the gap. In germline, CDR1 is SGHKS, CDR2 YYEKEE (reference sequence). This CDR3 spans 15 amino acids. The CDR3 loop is CASSPLGPHTGELFF. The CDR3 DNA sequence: TGTGCCAGCAGCCCACTAGGCCCTCACACCGGGGAGCTGTTTTTT.

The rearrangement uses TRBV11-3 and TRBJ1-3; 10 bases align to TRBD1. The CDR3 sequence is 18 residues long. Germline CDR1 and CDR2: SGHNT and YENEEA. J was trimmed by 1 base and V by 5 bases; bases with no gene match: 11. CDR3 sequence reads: CASSRTGGTVSSGNTIYF. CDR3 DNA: TGTGCCAGCAGCCGGACAGGGGGGACGGTTTCATCTGGAAACACCATATATTTT.

CDR3 sequence reads: CASSFRSSYEQYV. CDR3 DNA sequence: TGTGCCAGCAGTTTCCGCTCCAGCTACGAGCAGTACGTC. The V gene is TRBV6-5, the J gene TRBJ2-7; D is unresolved. CDR1 and CDR2 (germline): MNHEY, SVGAGI. V lost 4 bases and J lost 3, with 10 bases in between. The CDR3 sequence is 13 residues long.

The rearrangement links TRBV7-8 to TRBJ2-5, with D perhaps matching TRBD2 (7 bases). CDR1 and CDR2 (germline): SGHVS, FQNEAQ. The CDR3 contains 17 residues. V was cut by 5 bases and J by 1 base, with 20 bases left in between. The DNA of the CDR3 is TGTGCCAGCAGCCGAGGGGGAGGGCCAGGGGCCCAAGAGACCCAGTACTTC. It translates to CASSRGGGPGAQETQYF. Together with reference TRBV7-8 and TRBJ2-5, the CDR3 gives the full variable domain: GAGVSQSPRYKVAKRGQDVALRCDPISGHVSLFWYQQALGQGPEFLTYFQNEAQLDKSGLPSDRFFAERPEGSVSTLKIQRTQQEDSAVYLCASSRGGGPGAQETQYFGPGTRLLVL.

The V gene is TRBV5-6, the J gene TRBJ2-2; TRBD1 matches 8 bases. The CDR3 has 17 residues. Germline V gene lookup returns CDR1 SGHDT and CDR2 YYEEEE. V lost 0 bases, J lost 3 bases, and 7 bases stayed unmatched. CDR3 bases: TGTGCCAGCAGCTTGGGACAGGGGCAGTACCACACCGGGGAGCTGTTTTTT. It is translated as CASSLGQGQYHTGELFF. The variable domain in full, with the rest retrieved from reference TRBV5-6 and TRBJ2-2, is DAGVTQSPTHLIKTRGQQVTLRCSPKSGHDTVSWYQQALGQGPQFIFQYYEEEERQRGNFPDRFSGHQFPNYSSELNVNALLLGDSALYLCASSLGQGQYHTGELFFGEGSRLTVL.

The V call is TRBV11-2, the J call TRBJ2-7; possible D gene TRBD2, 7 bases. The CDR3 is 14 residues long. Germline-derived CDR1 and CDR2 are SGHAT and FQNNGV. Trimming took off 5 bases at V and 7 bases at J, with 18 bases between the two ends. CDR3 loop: CASSRHRGAGEQYV. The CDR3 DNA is TGTGCCAGCAGCCGCCACCGGGGGGCAGGTGAGCAGTACGTC.

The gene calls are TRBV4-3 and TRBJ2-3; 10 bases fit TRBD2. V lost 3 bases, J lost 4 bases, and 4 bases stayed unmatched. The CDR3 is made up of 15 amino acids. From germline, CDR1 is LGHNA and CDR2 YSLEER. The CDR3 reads CASSQLAGDSDTQYF. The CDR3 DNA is TGCGCCAGCAGCCAGCTAGCGGGGGACTCAGATACGCAGTATTTT.

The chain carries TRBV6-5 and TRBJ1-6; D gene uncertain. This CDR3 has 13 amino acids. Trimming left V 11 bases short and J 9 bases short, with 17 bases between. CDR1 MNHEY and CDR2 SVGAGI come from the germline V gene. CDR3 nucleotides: TGTGCCGGAAGCTCGGCGGGCCGTTCACCCCTCCACTTT. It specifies CAGSSAGRSPLHF.

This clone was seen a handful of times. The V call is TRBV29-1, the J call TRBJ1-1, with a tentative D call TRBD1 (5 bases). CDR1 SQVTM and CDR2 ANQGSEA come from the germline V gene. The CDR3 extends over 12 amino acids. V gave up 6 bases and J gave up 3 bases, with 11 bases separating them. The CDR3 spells CSVDPGDTEAFF. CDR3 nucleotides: TGCAGCGTCGACCCGGGGGACACTGAAGCTTTCTTT.

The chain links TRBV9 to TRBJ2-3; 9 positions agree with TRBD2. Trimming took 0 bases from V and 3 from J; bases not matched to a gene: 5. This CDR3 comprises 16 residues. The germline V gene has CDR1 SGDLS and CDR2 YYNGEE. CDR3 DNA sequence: TGTGCCAGCAGCGTAGCAGCGGGAGGAGGAACAGATACGCAGTATTTT. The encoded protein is CASSVAAGGGTDTQYF.

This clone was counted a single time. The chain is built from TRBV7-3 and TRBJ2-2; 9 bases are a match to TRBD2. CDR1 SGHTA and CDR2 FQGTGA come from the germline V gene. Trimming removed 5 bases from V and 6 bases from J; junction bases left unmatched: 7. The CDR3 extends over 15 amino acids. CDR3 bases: TGTGCCAGCAGCCGCGGGACTAGCTTCGCCGGGGAGCTGTTTTTT. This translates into CASSRGTSFAGELFF.

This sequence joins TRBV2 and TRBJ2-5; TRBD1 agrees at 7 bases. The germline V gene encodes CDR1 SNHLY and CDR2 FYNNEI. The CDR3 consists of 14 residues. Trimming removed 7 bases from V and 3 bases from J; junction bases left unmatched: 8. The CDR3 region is CASIPGTDKETQYF. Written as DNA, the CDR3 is TGTGCCAGCATTCCCGGGACAGACAAAGAGACCCAGTACTTC.

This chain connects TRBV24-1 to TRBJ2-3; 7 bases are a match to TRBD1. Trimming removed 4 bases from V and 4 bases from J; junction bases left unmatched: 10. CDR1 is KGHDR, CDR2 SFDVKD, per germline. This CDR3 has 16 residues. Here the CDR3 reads CATSEDDRVAADTQYF. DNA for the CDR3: TGTGCCACCAGTGAGGATGACAGGGTCGCGGCAGATACGCAGTATTTT.

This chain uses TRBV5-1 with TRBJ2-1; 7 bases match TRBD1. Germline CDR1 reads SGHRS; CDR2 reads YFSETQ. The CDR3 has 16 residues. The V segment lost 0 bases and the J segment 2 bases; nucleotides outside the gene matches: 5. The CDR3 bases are TGCGCCAGCAGCTTGGGAACAGGGGTGGCCTACAATGAGCAGTTCTTC. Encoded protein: CASSLGTGVAYNEQFF.

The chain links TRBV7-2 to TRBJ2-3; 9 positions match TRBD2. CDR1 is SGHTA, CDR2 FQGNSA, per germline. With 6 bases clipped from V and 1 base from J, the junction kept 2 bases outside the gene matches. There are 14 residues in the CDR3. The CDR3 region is CASSSSGGTDTQYF. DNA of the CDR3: TGTGCCAGCAGTTCTAGCGGGGGCACAGATACGCAGTATTTT.

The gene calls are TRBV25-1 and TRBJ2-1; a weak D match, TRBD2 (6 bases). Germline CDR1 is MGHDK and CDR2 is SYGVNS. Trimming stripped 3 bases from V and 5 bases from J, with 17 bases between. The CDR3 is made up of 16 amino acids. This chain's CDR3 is CASSDTGTGRNNEQFF. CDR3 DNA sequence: TGTGCCAGCAGTGACACCGGGACGGGGAGGAACAATGAGCAGTTCTTC.

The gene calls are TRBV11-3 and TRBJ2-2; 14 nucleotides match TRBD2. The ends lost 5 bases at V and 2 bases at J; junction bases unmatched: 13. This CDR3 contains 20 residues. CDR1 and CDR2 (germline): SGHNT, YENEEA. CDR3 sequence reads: CASSPYGTSGSNGNTGELFF. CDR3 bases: TGTGCCAGCAGCCCCTACGGGACTAGCGGGAGCAATGGAAACACCGGGGAGCTGTTTTTT. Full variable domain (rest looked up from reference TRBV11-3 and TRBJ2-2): EAGVVQSPRYKIIEKKQPVAFWCNPISGHNTLYWYLQNLGQGPELLIRYENEEAVDDSQLPKDRFSAERLKGVDSTLKIQPAELGDSAVYLCASSPYGTSGSNGNTGELFFGEGSRLTVL.

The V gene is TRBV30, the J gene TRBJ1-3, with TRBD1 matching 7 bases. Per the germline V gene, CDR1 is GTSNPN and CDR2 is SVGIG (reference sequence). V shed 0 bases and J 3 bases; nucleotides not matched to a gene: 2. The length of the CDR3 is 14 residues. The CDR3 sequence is CAWSVGTVGNTIYF. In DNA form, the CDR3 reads TGTGCCTGGAGTGTAGGGACAGTTGGAAACACCATATATTTT.

This CDR3 is CASSQDGAIRGYTF. The DNA for the CDR3 is TGCGCCAGCAGCCAAGATGGCGCGATCAGGGGCTACACCTTC. The chain recombines TRBV4-3 with TRBJ1-2; D unresolved. Germline assignment: CDR1 LGHNA and CDR2 YSLEER. Trimming left V 0 bases short and J 8 bases short, with 13 bases between. The CDR3 contains 14 residues.

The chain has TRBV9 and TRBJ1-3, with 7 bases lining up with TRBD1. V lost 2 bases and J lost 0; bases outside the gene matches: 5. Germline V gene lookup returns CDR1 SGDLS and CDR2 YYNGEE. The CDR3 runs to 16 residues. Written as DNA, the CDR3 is TGTGCCAGCAGCGTTAGGCAGGGGGGCTCTGGAAACACCATATATTTT. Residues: CASSVRQGGSGNTIYF.